This T cell receptor (beta chain) was sequenced during a study of shared clonotypes between healthy human individuals. Trimming removed 1 base from V and 5 bases from J; junction bases left unmatched: 7. CDR1 and CDR2 (germline): LGHNT, FRNRAP. The CDR3 contains 15 residues. Study-wide points: The sharing of approximately 5.1% of naive CD4 clonotypes was seen across a handful of donors. Sampling covered blood only; tissue repertoires likely differ.

A note on this clone: Its target is not known.

Clones were sequenced by immunoSEQ multiplex PCR, and TCRdb holds only the in-frame ones, with some missing. This sample has about 2.4 million clones, with 93% found just once. The sequencing input was naive CD4+ T cells from PBMCs. Subset in this sample: CD45RA+ positively selected. This clonotype was obtained from a man between 18 and 35 years old in good health. Some clones in this sample may be carry-over from other donors' samples. The genes are TRBV12-5 and TRBJ2-5, with 7 bases that match TRBD2. The CDR3, as DNA: TGTGCTAGTGGTTTGGACCCCGGGGGGAAGGAGACCCAGTACTTC. This gives the protein CASGLDPGGKETQYF.